This paragraph covers one TCR beta chain sequence. The sample belongs to a study of radiotherapy plus CTLA-4 blockade in lung cancer. The wider study: Of the patients, 18% showed objective responses and about 30% attained disease control.

In germline, CDR1 is MNHNS, CDR2 SASEGT. This CDR3 comprises 14 residues. With V trimmed by 5 bases and J by 4 bases, 7 bases remained unmatched. Measured with immunoSEQ multiplex PCR; TCRdb has only the in-frame clones, and not every one. The data contain about 49,000 clones, roughly 85% of them singletons. This sequence joins TRBV6-1 and TRBJ2-7; 8 bases fit TRBD1. This receptor was identified in a human donor with non-small cell lung cancer whose response to radiotherapy plus ipilimumab could not be evaluated. Source: peripheral blood, taken from a patient treated with radiotherapy plus ipilimumab. CDR3 loop: CASSFSGGPYEQYF. The CDR3 coding sequence is TGTGCCAGCAGTTTTTCAGGGGGCCCGTACGAGCAGTACTTC.